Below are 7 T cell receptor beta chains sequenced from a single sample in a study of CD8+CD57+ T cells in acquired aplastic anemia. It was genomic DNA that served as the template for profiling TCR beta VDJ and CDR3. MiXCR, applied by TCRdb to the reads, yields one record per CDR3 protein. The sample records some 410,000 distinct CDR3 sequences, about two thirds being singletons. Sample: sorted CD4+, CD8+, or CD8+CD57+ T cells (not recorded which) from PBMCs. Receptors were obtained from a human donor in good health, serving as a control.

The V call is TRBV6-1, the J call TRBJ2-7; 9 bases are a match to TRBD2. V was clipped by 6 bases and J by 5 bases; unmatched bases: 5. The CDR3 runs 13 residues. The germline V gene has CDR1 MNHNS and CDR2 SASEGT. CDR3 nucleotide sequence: TGTGCCAGCAGCCCCGGGACTAGCAACGAGCAGTACTTC. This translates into CASSPGTSNEQYF.

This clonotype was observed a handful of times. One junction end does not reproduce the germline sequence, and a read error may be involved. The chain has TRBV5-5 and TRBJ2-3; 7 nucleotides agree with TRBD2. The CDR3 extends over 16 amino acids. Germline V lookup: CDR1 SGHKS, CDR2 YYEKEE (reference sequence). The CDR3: CASSDAGRDGTDTQYF. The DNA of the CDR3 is TGTGCCAGCAGTGATGCGGGGAGGGATGGCACAGATACGCAGTATTTC.

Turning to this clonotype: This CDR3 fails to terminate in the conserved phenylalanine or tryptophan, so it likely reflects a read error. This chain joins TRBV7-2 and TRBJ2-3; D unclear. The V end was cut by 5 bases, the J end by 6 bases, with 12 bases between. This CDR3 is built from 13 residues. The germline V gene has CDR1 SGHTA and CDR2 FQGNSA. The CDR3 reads CASSQGRLDTQYY. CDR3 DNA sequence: TGTGCCAGCAGCCAAGGCCGACTGGATACGCAGTATTAT.

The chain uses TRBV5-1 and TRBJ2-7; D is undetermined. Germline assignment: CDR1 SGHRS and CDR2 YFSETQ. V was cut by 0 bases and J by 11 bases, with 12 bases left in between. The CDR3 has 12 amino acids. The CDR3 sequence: CASSLAPYGKYF. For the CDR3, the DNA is TGCGCCAGCAGCTTGGCCCCGTATGGAAAGTACTTC.

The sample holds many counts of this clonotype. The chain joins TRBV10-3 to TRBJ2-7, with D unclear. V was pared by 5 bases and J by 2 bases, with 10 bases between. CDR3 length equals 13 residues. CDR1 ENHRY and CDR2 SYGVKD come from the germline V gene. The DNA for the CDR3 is TGTGCCATCAGTACCACACGAACCTACGAGCAGTACTTC. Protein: CAISTTRTYEQYF.

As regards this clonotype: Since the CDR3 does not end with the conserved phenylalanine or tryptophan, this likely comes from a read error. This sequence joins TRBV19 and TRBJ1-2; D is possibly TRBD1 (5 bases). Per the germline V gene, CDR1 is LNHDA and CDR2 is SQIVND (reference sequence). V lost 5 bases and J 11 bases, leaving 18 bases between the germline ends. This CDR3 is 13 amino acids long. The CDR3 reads CASSPGTAWGYTI. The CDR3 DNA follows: TGTGCCAGTAGTCCCGGGACCGCATGGGGATACACCATA.

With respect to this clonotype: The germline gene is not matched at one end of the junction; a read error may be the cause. CDR3 nucleotides: TGTGCCAGCAGCTCGGTATACACTACCTACGAGCGGTACTTC. Translation: CASSSVYTTYERYF. The genes are TRBV25-1 and TRBJ2-7; D not resolved. Germline V CDR1 and CDR2: MGHDK, SYGVNS. This CDR3 contains 14 residues.